This note documents a single T cell receptor beta chain sequence. The germline CDR1 and CDR2 sequences are MDHEN and SYDVKM. This CDR3 region has 17 residues. Trimming removed 4 bases from V and 0 bases from J; junction bases left unmatched: 3. This sample is drawn from a study of blood T cell repertoires in COVID-19. Study-level background: Acute and convalescent COVID-19 samples came from the United States, Italy and Spain. T cells, B-cell-depleted T cells, or PBMCs supplied cDNA or gDNA.

As handled by the study authors: Nucleated cell counts were estimated from reference gene primer amplification. Profiling relied on immunoSEQ multiplex PCR, and the TCRdb table lists in-frame clones only, not all of them. V and J calls and clone size are as listed in that table; D and trimming were resolved from the DNA. The data show some 94,000 clones, roughly 84% seen once. The V call is TRBV28, the J call TRBJ1-6; 10 nucleotides line up with TRBD1. The source is a man in his sixties or seventies with active or convalescent COVID-19. The sample comprised peripheral blood. The CDR3 reads CASSSTGGISYNSPLHF. The CDR3 DNA reads as TGTGCCAGCAGTTCGACAGGGGGCATCTCCTATAATTCACCCCTCCACTTT.